The entry below describes one T cell receptor beta chain. Its target is not known. The sample belongs to a study of T cells in tumors after PD-1 blockade. Before and after PD-1 blockade, biopsies were collected from the same primary tumor site. Study results and limitations: Most post-therapy expanded exhausted CD8+ clones were new, undetected before treatment. In squamous cell carcinoma, around 50% of expanded exhausted clones were novel versus about 27% of other expanded CD8+ clones.

Some clones are missing from TCRdb's copy, which holds only in-frame ones; the method was immunoSEQ multiplex PCR. The profile shows fewer than 5,000 clones, about 72% of them singletons. CDR1 is LGHDT, CDR2 YNNKEL, per germline (reference sequence). With V trimmed by 3 bases and J by 2 bases, 9 bases remained unmatched. The CDR3 has 16 amino acids. The sequence derives from a human donor with cutaneous squamous cell carcinoma. The source material was tumor tissue, sampled before anti-PD-1 treatment. The chain couples TRBV3-1 (or the pseudogene TRBV3-2) to TRBJ2-7; TRBD2 agrees at 8 bases. In DNA, the CDR3 is TGTGCCAGCAGCCAGACCGGTAGCGGGGTCGCCTACGAGCAGTACTTC. Translated: CASSQTGSGVAYEQYF.